These 20 T cell receptor beta chains were sequenced from one sample in a study of beta chain features in type 1 diabetes. Expressed TCRB transcripts got sequenced, as all isolated RNA was reverse transcribed. The assay was immunoSEQ multiplex PCR, and TCRdb's table has in-frame clones only and misses some. The repertoire holds a few hundred thousand clones, with roughly 16% as singletons. The sequencing input was naive CD4+ T cells from blood. The receptor source for this set is a young woman in good health.

This clone came up a few times. V gene TRBV28 combines with J gene TRBJ1-2, with 11 bases identical to TRBD1. V gave up 2 bases and J gave up 7 bases; unmatched junction bases: 12. This CDR3 comprises 17 residues. Germline loops: CDR1 MDHEN, CDR2 SYDVKM. CDR3 nucleotides: TGTGCCAGCAGTTTAAAGCGGGATTGGACAGGGGGCATTGGCTACACCTTC. Translating it yields CASSLKRDWTGGIGYTF.

This clone showed up just a few times. An end of the junction differs from the germline gene, which may be a read error. The chain is built from TRBV5-1 and TRBJ2-5; a possible D gene is TRBD2 (6 bases). The CDR3 runs 14 residues. CDR1 and CDR2 (germline): SGHRS, YFSETQ. The CDR3 loop is CASCLGTGEETQYF. The CDR3 coding sequence is TGCGCCAGCTGCTTAGGTACGGGAGAAGAGACCCAGTACTTC.

This clone showed up just a few times. V and J are TRBV4-1 and TRBJ2-7, with D perhaps matching TRBD2 (6 bases). The CDR3 is made up of 17 amino acids. Germline-derived CDR1 and CDR2 are MGHRA and YSYEKL. V lost 8 bases, J lost 12 bases, and 35 bases lay in between. CDR3 in amino acids: CASSGPGLRDTERGRYF. In nucleotides, the CDR3 is TGCGCCAGCTCCGGCCCGGGACTTAGGGATACGGAACGTGGTCGGTACTTC.

The rearrangement joins TRBV5-1 to TRBJ2-1, with D possibly being TRBD1 (6 bases). V gave up 2 bases and J gave up 8 bases, with 11 bases separating them. There are 13 residues in the CDR3. Germline V gene lookup returns CDR1 SGHRS and CDR2 YFSETQ. In DNA, the CDR3 is TGCGCCAGCAGCTTCGCACAGGGCCATGAGCAGTTCTTC. Encoded protein: CASSFAQGHEQFF.

V gene TRBV27 combines with J gene TRBJ2-3, with 8 bases matching TRBD2. V lost 2 bases, J lost 3 bases, and 4 bases stayed unmatched. Per the germline V gene, CDR1 is MNHEY and CDR2 is SMNVEV (reference sequence). The CDR3 extends over 15 amino acids. The CDR3 bases are TGTGCCAGCAGTTTAGTGGGGACTAGGACAGATACGCAGTATTTT. It is translated as CASSLVGTRTDTQYF.

This clone showed up just a few times. V usage is TRBV25-1 and J usage is TRBJ2-7, with D possibly being TRBD1 (6 bases). The V end was cut by 7 bases, the J end by 5 bases, with 9 bases between. The CDR3 contains 11 residues. Germline V gene data show CDR1 as MGHDK and CDR2 as SYGVNS. CDR3 loop: CASTDSNEQYF. In DNA form, the CDR3 reads TGTGCCAGCACGGACAGCAACGAGCAGTACTTC.

This clone was counted only a few times. V and J are TRBV19 and TRBJ1-5; 8 bases are shared with TRBD1. Germline V gene lookup returns CDR1 LNHDA and CDR2 SQIVND (reference sequence). Trimming at V came to 5 bases and at J to 5 bases, leaving 2 bases not matched to a gene. This CDR3 has 13 residues. The CDR3 reads CASSSTGDQPQHF. CDR3 coding DNA: TGTGCCAGTAGTTCGACAGGGGATCAGCCCCAGCATTTT.

In this sample, this clone turned up a few times. This chain uses TRBV6-4 with TRBJ1-1, with 11 bases identical to TRBD1. With V trimmed by 0 bases and J by 6 bases, 3 bases remained unmatched. The CDR3 totals 15 residues. The germline gives CDR1 MRHNA, CDR2 SNTAGT. The CDR3 DNA sequence: TGTGCCAGCAGTGACTCGGGACAGGGGGGTGCTGAAGCTTTCTTT. Translation: CASSDSGQGGAEAFF.

The chain employs TRBV20-1 and TRBJ2-7, with a weak D call TRBD2 (7 bases). The CDR3 spans 10 residues. Trimming stripped 7 bases from V and 5 bases from J, with 9 bases between. Germline lookup yields CDR1 DFQATT and CDR2 SNEGSKA (reference sequence). Here the CDR3 reads CSGGGDEQYF. The CDR3 DNA reads TGCAGTGGCGGGGGCGACGAGCAGTACTTC.

This chain links TRBV7-2 with TRBJ1-1, with 8 bases fitting TRBD1. From germline, CDR1 is SGHTA and CDR2 FQGNSA. Losses at the gene ends were 2 bases for V and 1 base for J; bases not matched to a gene: 12. The length of the CDR3 is 18 residues. This chain's CDR3 is CASSLYTYSGGQNTEAFF. CDR3 nucleotide sequence: TGTGCCAGCAGCTTATACACTTATTCAGGGGGCCAGAACACTGAAGCTTTCTTT.

A few counts support this clone. This rearrangement joins TRBV10-3 to TRBJ2-7; perhaps TRBD2 as D (5 bases). Trimming removed 3 bases from V and 2 bases from J, with 20 bases in between. Germline V lookup: CDR1 ENHRY, CDR2 SYGVKD. CDR3 length: 17 residues. For the CDR3, the DNA is TGTGCCATCAGTGATCCCCCCCGAGGCGGGCGGGCCTACGAGCAGTACTTC. This translates into CAISDPPRGGRAYEQYF.

This clone was detected only a few times. V and J are TRBV6-6 and TRBJ1-2, with 7 bases fitting TRBD1. The ends lost 11 bases at V and 5 bases at J; junction bases unmatched: 11. Looked up from germline, CDR1 is MNHNY and CDR2 is SVGAGI (reference sequence). This CDR3 has 13 amino acids. The CDR3 bases are TGTGCCGGAACGACAGGGACCGCGTATGGCTACACCTTC. It specifies CAGTTGTAYGYTF.

The chain uses TRBV2 and TRBJ1-5; D perhaps matches TRBD1 (5 bases). In germline, CDR1 is SNHLY, CDR2 FYNNEI. V was cut by 8 bases and J by 4 bases, with 9 bases left in between. The CDR3 totals 12 residues. CDR3 in DNA: TGTGCCAGCGGACAAGTAAATCAGCCCCAGCATTTT. It specifies CASGQVNQPQHF.

V and J are TRBV29-1 and TRBJ2-4, with 10 bases fitting TRBD2. This CDR3 comprises 12 residues. The germline gives CDR1 SQVTM, CDR2 ANQGSEA. The V segment lost 4 bases and the J segment 8 bases; nucleotides outside the gene matches: 2. The CDR3 DNA reads as TGCAGCGTTGCGCTAGCGGGAGACATTCAGTACTTC. This gives the protein CSVALAGDIQYF.

The rearrangement joins TRBV6-1 to TRBJ2-1; the match to TRBD1 covers 11 bases. The CDR3 is made up of 17 amino acids. CDR1 MNHNS and CDR2 SASEGT come from the germline V gene. V gave up 1 base and J gave up 6 bases; unmatched junction bases: 8. The CDR3 DNA follows: TGTGCCAGCAGTGAAGTCGCCCGGGACAGGGGGTTCAATGAGCAGTTCTTC. This encodes CASSEVARDRGFNEQFF.

The chain has TRBV6-5 and TRBJ1-1; 9 bases align to TRBD1. Trimming at V came to 6 bases and at J to 4 bases, leaving 3 bases not matched to a gene. CDR3 length: 13 amino acids. Germline V lookup: CDR1 MNHEY, CDR2 SVGAGI. CDR3 coding DNA: TGTGCCAGCAGAGGGACAGGGACCACTGAAGCTTTCTTT. Protein product: CASRGTGTTEAFF.

This clone was recorded once. The chain is built from TRBV29-1 and TRBJ2-5; D gene uncertain. Between the trimmed V and J ends, which lost 4 bases and 7 bases, there was a span of 13 bases. This CDR3 is 12 amino acids long. Germline V gene data show CDR1 as SQVTM and CDR2 as ANQGSEA. The CDR3 here is CSVVRVLGTQYF. The CDR3 nucleotides read TGCAGCGTTGTCCGGGTATTGGGGACCCAGTACTTC.

The J gene is TRBJ2-3, the V gene TRBV7-3; D unclear. V lost 3 bases, J lost 4 bases, and 8 bases lay in between. Germline V gives CDR1 SGHTA, CDR2 FQGTGA. This CDR3 is 13 amino acids long. As DNA, the CDR3 is TGTGCCAGCAGCTTCTCCGGGTCAGATACGCAGTATTTT. Residues: CASSFSGSDTQYF.

The chain employs TRBV2 and TRBJ2-7; tentative D call: TRBD1 (6 bases). V was shortened by 7 bases and J by 2 bases, with 15 bases between the two germline ends. The CDR3 contains 14 residues. Germline CDR1 and CDR2: SNHLY and FYNNEI. The CDR3 here is CASTQRGMTYEQYF. In DNA, the CDR3 is TGTGCCAGCACTCAAAGGGGGATGACCTACGAGCAGTACTTC.

The V and J genes are TRBV2 and TRBJ2-1, with TRBD2 matching over 9 bases. Germline CDR1 is SNHLY and CDR2 is FYNNEI. The CDR3 is made up of 14 amino acids. Trimming cost V 8 bases and J 8 bases; bases outside gene matches: 10. The DNA of the CDR3 is TGTGCCAGCCGGTGGGCTAGCGGGGAGGATGAGCAGTTCTTC. This encodes CASRWASGEDEQFF.